Listed below are T cell receptor beta chains from one sample, sequenced in a study of T cells after yellow fever vaccination. TCRdb itself ran the 5' RACE reads through MiXCR, one entry per CDR3 protein. The table lists 400,000 to 650,000 distinct CDR3 sequences, 21% of them singletons. Sample: PBMCs, taken less than 25 days after the first yellow fever vaccination. These receptor sequences come from a young man who received the YFV17D yellow fever vaccine. Each CDR3 is given with its conserved first and last residue. A D gene is named only where the DNA matches it firmly. Size values are once, few and many counts, or a class for expanded clones, and some rows have none.

D gene	clone size	J gene	V gene	CDR3 protein	CDR3 DNA
.	.	TRBJ2-5	TRBV18	CASSQSEPPTHF	TGTGCCAGCTCACAGTCCGAGCCTCCGACCCACTTC
.	.	TRBJ1-1	TRBV10-3	CAITNREDTEAFF	TGTGCCATCACCAACAGGGAAGACACTGAAGCTTTCTTT
TRBD1	many	TRBJ2-3	TRBV10-1	CASRMGQGASDTQYF	TGCGCCAGCAGAATGGGACAGGGGGCATCAGATACGCAGTATTTT
TRBD2	.	TRBJ2-5	TRBV5-1	CASSFPAGGLQETQYF	TGCGCCAGCAGCTTCCCAGCGGGGGGTCTCCAAGAGACCCAGTACTTC
.	few	TRBJ2-1	TRBV10-3	CAISARQESSYNEQFF	TGTGCCATCAGTGCCAGACAGGAAAGCTCCTACAATGAGCAGTTCTTC
.	few	TRBJ1-5	TRBV9	CASSVEGAQPQHF	TGTGCCAGCAGCGTAGAAGGGGCTCAGCCCCAGCATTTT
.	many	TRBJ2-5	TRBV5-1	CASSLQPQETQYF	TGCGCCAGCAGCTTACAGCCTCAAGAGACCCAGTACTTC
.	.	TRBJ2-6	TRBV27	CASSPGERLGANVLTF	TGTGCCAGCAGCCCAGGGGAGCGGCTGGGGGCCAACGTCCTGACTTTC
.	.	TRBJ2-2	TRBV20-1	CSATKLQGAGELFF	TGCAGTGCTACTAAGCTACAGGGTGCAGGGGAGCTGTTTTTT
.	.	TRBJ2-3	TRBV29-1	CSVLLLSTDTQYF	TGCAGCGTTCTCCTATTAAGCACAGATACGCAGTATTTT
TRBD1	few	TRBJ2-1	TRBV4-3	CASSHDSRQGFYNEQFF	TGCGCCAGCAGCCACGACTCGAGACAGGGCTTTTACAATGAGCAGTTCTTC
TRBD2	.	TRBJ2-1	TRBV4-2	CASSPGLAGPGEQFF	TGTGCCAGCAGCCCGGGACTAGCGGGGCCTGGCGAGCAGTTCTTC
.	.	TRBJ2-1	TRBV10-3	CAISTDRLYNEQFF	TGTGCCATCAGTACCGATCGACTTTACAATGAGCAGTTCTTC
TRBD1	.	TRBJ2-3	TRBV7-2	CASSFSTGGPDTQYF	TGTGCCAGCAGCTTTTCAACAGGGGGACCAGATACGCAGTATTTT
.	.	TRBJ1-1	TRBV27	CASSLSYPRRDTEAFF	TGTGCCAGCAGTTTATCGTACCCCCGCAGGGACACTGAAGCTTTCTTT
.	few	TRBJ2-5	TRBV5-4	CASSFAGSELETQYF	TGTGCCAGCAGCTTCGCGGGTTCCGAGTTGGAGACCCAGTACTTC
.	.	TRBJ2-5	TRBV6-2/TRBV6-3	CASSYNRGKTYQETQYF	TGTGCCAGCAGTTACAATCGGGGTAAAACGTACCAAGAGACCCAGTACTTC
TRBD2	.	TRBJ2-3	TRBV24-1	CATSDPRGGLDTQYF	TGTGCCACCAGTGATCCGCGGGGGGGCCTTGATACGCAGTATTTT
.	.	TRBJ2-7	TRBV2	CASSDRGALYEQYF	TGTGCCAGCAGTGATAGGGGGGCACTCTACGAGCAGTACTTC
.	few	TRBJ2-7	TRBV19	CASSMGRSYEQYF	TGTGCCAGTAGTATGGGGCGTTCCTACGAGCAGTACTTC
TRBD1	.	TRBJ1-6	TRBV20-1	CSASKGGDSPLHF	TGCAGTGCTAGTAAAGGGGGCGATTCACCCCTCCACTTT
TRBD2	.	TRBJ2-2	TRBV12-3/TRBV12-4	CASSLGLAFGELFF	TGTGCCAGCAGTTTAGGACTAGCGTTCGGGGAGCTGTTTTTT
TRBD1	few	TRBJ1-2	TRBV7-9	CASSLGDRGFYTF	TGTGCCAGCAGCTTAGGGGACAGGGGCTTCTACACCTTC
.	few	TRBJ2-1	TRBV18	CASSPGVDSLSEQFF	TGTGCCAGCTCACCGGGGGTCGACTCGTTGAGTGAGCAGTTCTTC
TRBD1	few	TRBJ2-7	TRBV20-1	CSATRTGQIYEQYF	TGCAGTGCTACTCGGACAGGGCAAATCTACGAGCAGTACTTC
.	.	TRBJ2-3	TRBV3-1	CASSPPSGSTDTQYF	TGTGCCAGCAGCCCACCCTCGGGGAGCACAGATACGCAGTATTTT
.	.	TRBJ2-7	TRBV6-1	CASGVGFGSEQYF	TGTGCCAGCGGAGTGGGGTTCGGGAGCGAGCAGTACTTC
.	.	TRBJ2-1	TRBV11-2	CASSFPFVSYNEQFF	TGTGCCAGCAGCTTCCCCTTTGTATCCTACAATGAGCAGTTCTTC
.	.	TRBJ1-5	TRBV20-1	CSAGVGPQHF	TGCAGTGCTGGGGTAGGACCCCAGCATTTT
TRBD1	few	TRBJ1-6	TRBV5-5	CASSWAPGQGNSPLHF	TGTGCCAGCAGCTGGGCCCCGGGACAGGGGAATTCACCCCTCCACTTT
.	many	TRBJ1-1	TRBV12-3/TRBV12-4	CASTLQGTEAFF	TGTGCCAGCACTCTTCAGGGCACTGAAGCTTTCTTT
.	few	TRBJ1-4	TRBV3-1	CASSHGPGEKLFF	TGTGCCAGCAGCCATGGCCCGGGGGAAAAACTGTTTTTT
.	.	TRBJ1-1	TRBV5-1	CASSFLLGTLNTEAFF	TGCGCCAGCAGCTTCCTCCTGGGGACGTTGAACACTGAAGCTTTCTTT
.	.	TRBJ2-3	TRBV11-2	CASSLGPTPSDTQYF	TGTGCCAGCAGCCTGGGACCGACCCCCTCTGATACGCAGTATTTT
.	few	TRBJ1-6	TRBV12-3/TRBV12-4	CASSLRGAGNSPLHF	TGTGCCAGCAGCCTGCGGGGGGCGGGGAATTCACCCCTCCACTTT
.	few	TRBJ2-5	TRBV11-2	CASSLPIGGQKETQYF	TGTGCCAGCAGCCTGCCGATCGGGGGGCAAAAAGAGACCCAGTACTTC
TRBD1	.	TRBJ2-1	TRBV4-3	CASSMDRGPEQFF	TGCGCCAGCAGCATGGACAGGGGGCCTGAGCAGTTCTTC
.	.	TRBJ2-2	TRBV5-5	CASSRGTNANTGELFF	TGTGCCAGCAGCCGGGGGACCAACGCGAACACCGGGGAGCTGTTTTTT
.	once	TRBJ1-5	TRBV24-1	CATNSGDQPQHF	TGTGCCACCAATTCCGGGGATCAGCCCCAGCATTTT
.	.	TRBJ1-6	TRBV5-1	CASSPGLKHYNSPLHF	TGCGCCAGCAGCCCCGGACTCAAGCACTATAATTCACCCCTCCACTTT
TRBD2	few	TRBJ2-1	TRBV7-2	CASSTWGLAGDEQFF	TGTGCCAGCAGCACCTGGGGACTAGCCGGCGATGAGCAGTTCTTC
TRBD2	.	TRBJ2-4	TRBV6-1	CASTLAGSYGKNIQYF	TGTGCCAGCACCCTAGCGGGGAGCTACGGCAAAAACATTCAGTACTTC
.	.	TRBJ2-7	TRBV9	CASSVEGRFSYEQYF	TGTGCCAGCAGCGTAGAGGGTCGGTTCTCCTACGAGCAGTACTTC
.	few	TRBJ2-3	TRBV5-4	CASSTTMGVRDTQYF	TGTGCCAGCAGCACCACGATGGGGGTGCGGGATACGCAGTATTTT
.	.	TRBJ2-1	TRBV7-9	CASSSVADYHGDEQFF	TGTGCCAGCAGCTCAGTGGCAGACTACCATGGGGATGAGCAGTTCTTC
TRBD1	few	TRBJ1-1	TRBV20-1	CSARRQGGTEAFF	TGCAGTGCTCGAAGACAGGGGGGCACTGAAGCTTTCTTT
.	.	TRBJ1-4	TRBV20-1	CSAREGHRALFF	TGCAGTGCTAGGGAGGGGCACAGGGCGCTGTTTTTT
TRBD1	few	TRBJ1-5	TRBV18	CASSPTGDSNQPQHF	TGTGCCAGCTCACCGACAGGGGATAGCAATCAGCCCCAGCATTTT
.	.	TRBJ1-2	TRBV29-1	CSVGRGGGYGYTF	TGCAGCGTCGGGCGGGGTGGGGGCTATGGCTACACCTTC
.	few	TRBJ2-1	TRBV12-3/TRBV12-4	CASTRTNNEQFF	TGTGCCAGCACCCGGACTAACAATGAGCAGTTCTTC
.	.	TRBJ1-4	TRBV20-1	CSAQGLDEKLFF	TGCAGTGCTCAAGGATTAGATGAAAAACTGTTTTTT
.	few	TRBJ2-5	TRBV18	CASSPNQGRETQYF	TGTGCCAGCTCACCAAACCAGGGGAGAGAGACCCAGTACTTC
.	.	TRBJ2-1	TRBV19	CASSTRPGRVGEQFF	TGTGCCAGTAGTACCAGACCAGGTAGGGTTGGTGAGCAGTTCTTC
TRBD1	.	TRBJ2-2	TRBV5-1	CASSLRDRGSFANTGELFF	TGCGCCAGCAGCCTCCGGGACAGGGGCTCGTTCGCGAACACCGGGGAGCTGTTTTTT